This T cell receptor (beta chain) was sequenced during a study of T cells in Graves' hyperthyroidism and ophthalmopathy. Study outcomes and limitations: Model predictions of ophthalmopathy came a median approximately 6.8 months before onset.

Germline loops: CDR1 LNHDA, CDR2 SQIVND (reference sequence). The CDR3 contains 12 residues. Amplification of TCR beta CDR3 regions used RNA as the template. A first-round RT-PCR of the TCR CDR3 used the HTBI primer set. TCRdb reanalysed the multiplex PCR reads using MiXCR and keeps one entry per CDR3 protein. The sample carries approximately 430,000 distinct CDR3 sequences, roughly 14% recorded once. Hyperthyroidism, newly diagnosed and lasting under 2 months, affected patients aged 18 to 65. This clonotype has more than one count but fewer than ten. Its antigen remains unidentified. One end of the junction is discordant with germline, which a read error may explain.

This chain links TRBV19 with TRBJ2-2; D perhaps matches TRBD2 (6 bases). This receptor was obtained from a woman younger than 30 with Graves' hyperthyroidism. The sample taken for sequencing was blood. This CDR3 is CASRENTGGLFF. The DNA of the CDR3 is TGTGCCAGTAGGGAGAACACCGGGGGGCTGTTTTTT.